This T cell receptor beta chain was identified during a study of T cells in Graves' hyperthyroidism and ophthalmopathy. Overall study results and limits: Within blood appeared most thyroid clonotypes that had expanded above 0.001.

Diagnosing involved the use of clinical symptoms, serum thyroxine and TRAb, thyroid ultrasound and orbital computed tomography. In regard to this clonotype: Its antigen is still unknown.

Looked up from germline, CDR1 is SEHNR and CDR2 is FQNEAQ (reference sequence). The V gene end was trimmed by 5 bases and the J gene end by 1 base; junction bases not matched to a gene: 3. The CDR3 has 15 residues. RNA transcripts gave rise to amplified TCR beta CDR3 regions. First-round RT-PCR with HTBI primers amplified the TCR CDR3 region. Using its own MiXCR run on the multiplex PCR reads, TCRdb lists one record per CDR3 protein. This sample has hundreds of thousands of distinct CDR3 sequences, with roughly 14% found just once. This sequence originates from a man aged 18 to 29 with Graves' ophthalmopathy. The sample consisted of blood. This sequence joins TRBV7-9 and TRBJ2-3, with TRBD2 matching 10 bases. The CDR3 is CASSTLAGGTDTQYF. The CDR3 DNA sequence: TGTGCCAGCAGCACTCTAGCGGGGGGCACAGATACGCAGTATTTT.